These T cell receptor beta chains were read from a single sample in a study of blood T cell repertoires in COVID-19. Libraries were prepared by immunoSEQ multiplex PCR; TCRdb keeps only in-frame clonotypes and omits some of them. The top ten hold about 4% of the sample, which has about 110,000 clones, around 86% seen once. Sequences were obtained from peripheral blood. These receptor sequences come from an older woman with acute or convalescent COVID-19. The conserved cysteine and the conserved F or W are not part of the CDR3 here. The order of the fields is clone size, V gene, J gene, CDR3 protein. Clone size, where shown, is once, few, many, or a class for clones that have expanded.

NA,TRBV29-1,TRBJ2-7,SANVGGLYEQY
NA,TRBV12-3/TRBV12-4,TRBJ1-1,ASSEQGITEAF
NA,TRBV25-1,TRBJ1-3,ASSQGFAHTIY
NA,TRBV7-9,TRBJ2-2,ASSPHTTGELF
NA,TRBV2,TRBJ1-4,ASRAIGGNEKLF
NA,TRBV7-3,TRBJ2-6,ASSSTRGSGANVLT
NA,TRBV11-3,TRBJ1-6,ASSLGRGNSPLH
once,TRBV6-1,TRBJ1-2,ASSEYPGYT
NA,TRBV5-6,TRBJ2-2,ASSSRTSGLLFGGELF
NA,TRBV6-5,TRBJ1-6,ASSYSGDRNSPLH
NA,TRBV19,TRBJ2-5,ASSRDTASRETQY
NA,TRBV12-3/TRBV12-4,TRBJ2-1,ASKGRGRYEQF
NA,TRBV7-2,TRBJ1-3,ASISGSSSGNTIY
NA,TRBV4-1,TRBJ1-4,ASSHTYSRGQGSEKLF
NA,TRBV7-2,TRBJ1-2,ASSYRDSLVYGYT
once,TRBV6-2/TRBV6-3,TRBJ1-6,ASSYRGQYNSPLH
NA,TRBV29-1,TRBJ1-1,SVSSSVAEAF
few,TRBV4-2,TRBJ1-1,ASSPTLGRGTEAF
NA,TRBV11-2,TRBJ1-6,ASSLWGELNSPLH
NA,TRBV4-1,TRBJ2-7,ASSQGTSREQY
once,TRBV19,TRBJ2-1,ASSIKASGEAEQF
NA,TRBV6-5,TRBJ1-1,ASSYLSEAF
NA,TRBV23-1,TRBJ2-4,ASSQSNRDRGSSAKNIQY
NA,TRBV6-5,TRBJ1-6,ASSRGTGFFSPLH
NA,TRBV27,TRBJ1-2,ASSDRGPDGYT
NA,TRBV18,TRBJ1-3,ASSLGQGNGNTIY
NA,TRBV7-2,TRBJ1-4,ASSQTGGTNEKLF
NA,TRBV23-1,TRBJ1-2,ATSTPPQGRVSGYT
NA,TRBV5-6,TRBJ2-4,ASSPSMREGNIQY
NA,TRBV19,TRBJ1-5,ASTPRWGGAQPQH
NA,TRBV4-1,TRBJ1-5,ASSYGQGAMPQH
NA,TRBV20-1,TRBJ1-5,SASGRDRVGNQPQH
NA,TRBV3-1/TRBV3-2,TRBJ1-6,ASSTRTGHNSPLH
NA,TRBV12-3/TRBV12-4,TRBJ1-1,ASSLSFWEEAF
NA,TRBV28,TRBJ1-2,ASSPTGLNYGYT
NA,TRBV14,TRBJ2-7,ASSLSVRLASYEQY
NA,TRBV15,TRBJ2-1,ATSRGGLAGELRRNEQF
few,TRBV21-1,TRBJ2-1,ASDWDRGGNEQF
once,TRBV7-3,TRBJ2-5,ASSAGPRGETQY
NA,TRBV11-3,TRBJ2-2,ASSFNPLLGGHPNTGELF
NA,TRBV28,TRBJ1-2,ASTADSNYGYT
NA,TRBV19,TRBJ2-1,ASSILGGSYNEQF
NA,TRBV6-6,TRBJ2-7,ASSPPTSGIVYEQY
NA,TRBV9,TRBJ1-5,ASSVTGGNQPQH
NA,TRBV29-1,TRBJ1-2,SVVGGDRGSNGYT
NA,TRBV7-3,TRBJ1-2,ASSATGQGPYGYT
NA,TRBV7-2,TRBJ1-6,ASTAFVPSSYNSPLH
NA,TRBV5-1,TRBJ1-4,ASSLTGMANEKLF
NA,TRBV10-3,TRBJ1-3,AISGQGGNTIY
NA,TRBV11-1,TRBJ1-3,ASRSRFGNTIY